The 5 T cell receptor beta chains below all came from one sample that was sequenced in a study of glioma-infiltrating T cells. TCR alpha and beta CDR3 regions were amplified from RNA using iRepertoire nested multiplex PCR. TCRdb called the multiplex PCR reads again in MiXCR, with one record for every CDR3 protein. The sample consists of fewer than 200,000 distinct CDR3 sequences, around 32% of them appearing once. Sample: glioma tissue, nonneoplastic brain tissue, or PBMCs (not recorded which). Receptors were obtained from a human donor with low-grade glioma or glioblastoma, undergoing nonglioma brain surgery, or in good health (not recorded which).

This rearrangement joins TRBV12-3 or TRBV12-4 to TRBJ2-4, with D possibly called TRBD1 or TRBD2 (5 bases each). V dropped 2 bases and J dropped 4 bases, with 9 bases sitting between them. The CDR3 loop spans 14 amino acids. CDR3 residues: CASSLRDRKNIQYF. The CDR3 DNA sequence: TGTGCCAGCAGTTTAAGGGACCGAAAAAACATTCAGTACTTC.

Details on this clonotype: A much larger clone differs from this one at a single base, so this may be a read error. The chain recombines TRBV4-1 with TRBJ2-3, with D perhaps TRBD2 (7 bases). The V and J ends lost 1 base and 5 bases respectively, with 10 bases between them. This CDR3 is built from 14 residues. The germline V gene encodes CDR1 MGHRA and CDR2 YSYEKL. The CDR3 protein is CASSQGGGKDTQYF. The CDR3, as DNA: TGCGCCAGCAGCCAAGGGGGGGGCAAAGATACGCAGTATTTT.

There are many counts of this clonotype. V usage is TRBV18 and J usage is TRBJ2-3, with a weak D call TRBD2 (5 bases). Deletions cut 6 bases from V and 5 bases from J, with 18 bases between. CDR3 length equals 15 residues. CDR1 is KGHSH, CDR2 LQKENI, per germline. CDR3 sequence reads: CASSLSAGREDTQYF. In nucleotides, the CDR3 is TGTGCCAGCTCCCTCTCGGCGGGTCGAGAAGATACGCAGTATTTT.

Details on this clonotype: This may stem from a read error, because a much larger clone lies one nucleotide away. The J gene is TRBJ2-6, the V gene TRBV7-3; weak D call: TRBD1 (5 bases). Germline V lookup: CDR1 SGHTA, CDR2 FQGTGA. There are 14 residues in the CDR3. The CDR3 nucleotides are TGTGCCAGCAGCTTAAACTCTGGGGCCAGCGTCCTGACTTTC. Amino acid sequence: CASSLNSGASVLTF.

The chain links TRBV27 to TRBJ1-2, with 10 nucleotides matching TRBD1. Germline V gives CDR1 MNHEY, CDR2 SMNVEV (reference sequence). The CDR3 is made up of 18 amino acids. V shed 2 bases and J 5 bases; nucleotides not matched to a gene: 14. The DNA of the CDR3 is TGTGCCAGCAGTTTAACTCCAGGAGGGGACAGGGGCCGATATGGCTACACCTTC. It codes for CASSLTPGGDRGRYGYTF.